In its sample, the clone carrying this T cell receptor beta chain was seen a few times. Antigen: not known. Trimming took off 6 bases at V and 5 bases at J, with 14 bases between the two ends. This CDR3 comprises 13 residues. The V gene's germline CDR1 is DFQATT and CDR2 SNEGSKA (reference sequence). Time point noted: patch test 1, 2 weeks after DPC sensitization. Sample treatment: therapeutic diphenylcyclopropenone sensitization with weekly scalp DPC. Blood sampling occurred before each patch-test application. These data originate in a study of human T cells and chemical hapten exposure. Across the study: From small differences in pooled library volume came most of the variation in per-sample TCR yields.

Original data processing: Between about 23,224 and 700,000 TCRs appeared in each sample, and the median stood at 95,638. MiXCR, applied by TCRdb to the RACE reads, yields one record per CDR3 protein. The V and J calls and clone size are TCRdb's, not the authors'. The sample has 150,000 to 200,000 distinct CDR3 sequences; about 20% are singletons. Study-level findings and limits: Every donor had alopecia, and their immune response may therefore differ from healthy people's.

This receptor was obtained from a woman in her forties or fifties with alopecia areata. Some clones in this sample may be carry-over from other donors' samples. The source was whole blood, collected in connection with sensitization to the hapten diphenylcyclopropenone (DPC). The chain joins TRBV20-1 to TRBJ1-5, with D possibly being TRBD1 (5 bases). The CDR3 is CSASRDRYQPQHF. In nucleotides, the CDR3 is TGCAGTGCCAGCCGGGACCGCTATCAGCCCCAGCATTTT.